The 16 T cell receptor beta chains below come from one sample, sequenced in a study of cytomegalovirus exposure and HLA in healthy donors. The PCR contained 60 Vbeta and 13 Jbeta primers. Produced via immunoSEQ multiplex PCR; TCRdb's table is partial and in-frame only. This repertoire includes fewer than 200,000 clones. The sample taken for sequencing was PBMCs. The receptor source for this set is a young man in good health and CMV-seronegative.

Concerning this clone itself: Other nucleotide sequences from this sample produce the same CDR3. J is TRBJ2-1 and V is TRBV28; D unclear. The germline gives CDR1 MDHEN, CDR2 SYDVKM. Trimming took 2 bases from V and 3 from J, leaving 5 bases between them. This CDR3 spans 13 amino acids. The CDR3 is CASSLRGYNEQFF. The CDR3 DNA reads TGTGCCAGCAGTTTAAGAGGCTACAATGAGCAGTTCTTC.

This rearrangement joins TRBV19 to TRBJ2-7, with 7 bases identical to TRBD2. The V gene end was trimmed by 2 bases and the J gene end by 1 base; junction bases not matched to a gene: 5. The CDR3 runs 15 residues. The germline gives CDR1 LNHDA, CDR2 SQIVND (reference sequence). CDR3 bases: TGTGCCAGTAGTATACCCAGGGAGGGGTCCTACGAGCAGTACTTC. Translation: CASSIPREGSYEQYF.

The chain recombines TRBV30 with TRBJ1-2, with D possibly TRBD1 on 5 matching bases. Germline V gene lookup returns CDR1 GTSNPN and CDR2 SVGIG (reference sequence). V lost 2 bases and J lost 5, with 12 bases in between. The CDR3 totals 13 residues. The CDR3 DNA is TGTGCCTGGAGTAGCCAGGGAGGGTATGGCTACACCTTC. Protein sequence: CAWSSQGGYGYTF.

The chain carries TRBV11-2 and TRBJ2-7, with 7 bases identical to TRBD2. Germline CDR1 and CDR2: SGHAT and FQNNGV. Trimming took 1 base from V and 0 from J; bases not matched to a gene: 0. The length of the CDR3 is 14 residues. The CDR3 bases are TGTGCCAGCAGCTTAGGGGGGGGCTCCTACGAGCAGTACTTC. Amino acid sequence: CASSLGGGSYEQYF.

The rearrangement uses TRBV5-1 and TRBJ2-7; maybe TRBD2 (6 bases). The germline gives CDR1 SGHRS, CDR2 YFSETQ. Trimming took 2 bases from V and 7 from J, leaving 19 bases between them. The CDR3 sequence is 15 residues long. DNA for the CDR3: TGCGCCAGCAGCTTTACCGGCGGGGTAAATGGTGAGCAGTACTTC. Its protein is CASSFTGGVNGEQYF.

The rearrangement joins TRBV27 to TRBJ2-3, with TRBD2 matching over 9 bases. V was clipped by 8 bases and J by 3 bases; unmatched bases: 12. The CDR3 loop spans 16 amino acids. Per the germline V gene, CDR1 is MNHEY and CDR2 is SMNVEV (reference sequence). This CDR3 reads CASQLLAGQMTDTQYF. CDR3 sequence (DNA): TGTGCCAGCCAGTTACTAGCGGGCCAGATGACAGATACGCAGTATTTT.

V gene TRBV4-1 combines with J gene TRBJ1-3, with a weak D call TRBD1 (6 bases). CDR1 is MGHRA, CDR2 YSYEKL, per germline. The CDR3 loop spans 16 amino acids. Trimming left V 0 bases short and J 4 bases short, with 13 bases between. The CDR3 region is CASSQEKRGGGNTIYF. DNA for the CDR3: TGCGCCAGCAGCCAAGAAAAGAGGGGGGGCGGAAACACCATATATTTT.

The CDR3 DNA reads as TGCGCCAGCAGTATATTGGACAGGGGCGCCGAGCAGTACTTC. Protein product: CASSILDRGAEQYF. V gene TRBV5-1 combines with J gene TRBJ2-5; TRBD1 matches at 9 bases. The DNA end favors TRBJ2-7, so the J call may be wrong. The V gene's germline CDR1 is SGHRS and CDR2 YFSETQ. The CDR3 covers 14 residues.

The V and J genes are TRBV5-6 and TRBJ2-1, with 10 bases that match TRBD2. The CDR3 loop spans 14 amino acids. Trimming took 1 base from V and 8 from J; bases not matched to a gene: 3. The germline V gene encodes CDR1 SGHDT and CDR2 YYEEEE. CDR3 protein: CASSLLLAGDEQFF. CDR3 bases: TGTGCCAGCAGCTTGCTTCTAGCGGGGGATGAGCAGTTCTTC.

The chain links TRBV6-1 to TRBJ2-2; the D gene is possibly TRBD2 (7 bases). The V gene lost 2 bases and the J gene lost 7 bases, with 11 bases spanning the gap. There are 14 residues in the CDR3. The germline V gene has CDR1 MNHNS and CDR2 SASEGT. The CDR3 loop reads CASSEWGGRGELFF. The DNA for the CDR3 is TGTGCCAGCAGTGAATGGGGGGGGCGCGGGGAGCTGTTTTTT.

The chain links TRBV6-5 to TRBJ2-5, with TRBD2 identical over 8 bases. The J call may be incorrect, as the DNA end agrees better with TRBJ2-7. This CDR3 spans 15 amino acids. Germline CDR1 MNHEY, CDR2 SVGAGI. CDR3 in DNA: TGTGCCAGCCGCGCGGTAGCGGGGATCTCCTACGAGCAGTACTTC. It specifies CASRAVAGISYEQYF.

CDR3 nucleotides: TGTGCCAGCAGCGTAGGGGGGACAGGACCCAACGTCCTGACTTTC. Encoded protein: CASSVGGTGPNVLTF. This chain links TRBV9 with TRBJ2-6; TRBD1 matches at 8 bases. From germline, CDR1 is SGDLS and CDR2 YYNGEE. J was trimmed by 8 bases and V by 0 bases; bases with no gene match: 4. The CDR3 loop spans 15 amino acids.

CDR3 loop: CASSIVSSGNTIYF. In DNA, the CDR3 is TGTGCCAGTAGTATAGTCAGCTCTGGAAACACCATATATTTT. V is TRBV19 and J is TRBJ1-3; no definite D call. V lost 1 base to trimming and J lost 0 bases, with 4 bases between them. The CDR3 is made up of 14 amino acids. Germline-derived CDR1 and CDR2 are LNHDA and SQIVND (reference sequence). Looking up the rest from reference TRBV19 and TRBJ1-3 gives the full variable domain: DGGITQSPKYLFRKEGQNVTLSCEQNLNHDAMYWYRQDPGQGLRLIYYSQIVNDFQKGDIAEGYSVSREKKESFPLTVTSAQKNPTAFYLCASSIVSSGNTIYFGEGSWLTVV.

The chain recombines TRBV5-5 with TRBJ2-7; D remains unclear. The CDR3 has 12 amino acids. With 0 bases removed from V and 5 bases from J, the gap between germline ends came to 6 bases. The germline CDR1 and CDR2 sequences are SGHKS and YYEKEE (reference sequence). Written as DNA, the CDR3 is TGTGCCAGCAGCTTGGTTAGTCACGAGCAGTACTTC. Translated, it gives CASSLVSHEQYF.

The V and J genes are TRBV6-6 and TRBJ2-1, with 11 bases identical to TRBD2. V lost 7 bases and J lost 8; bases outside the gene matches: 10. The germline gives CDR1 MNHNY, CDR2 SVGAGI (reference sequence). The CDR3 runs to 15 residues. The CDR3 here is CASIKTSGVFDEQFF. DNA of the CDR3: TGTGCCAGCATCAAGACTAGCGGGGTTTTTGATGAGCAGTTCTTC.

The V gene is TRBV6-1, the J gene TRBJ1-1, with TRBD1 as a possible D gene (6 bases). Germline lookup yields CDR1 MNHNS and CDR2 SASEGT. With 10 bases removed from V and 4 bases from J, the gap between germline ends came to 16 bases. The length of the CDR3 is 13 residues. CDR3: CATRSTGFTEAFF. The CDR3 DNA is TGTGCCACGCGATCTACAGGGTTCACTGAAGCTTTCTTT.